The present T cell receptor beta chain was sequenced within a study of monozygotic twins with cystic fibrosis. Trimming left V 0 bases short and J 8 bases short, with 8 bases between. Germline-derived CDR1 and CDR2 are SGHVS and FQNEAQ. CDR3 length: 14 amino acids. For this clone: Its matching antigen is unknown.

Study-wide findings and caveats: Monozygotic CF twin pairs shared significantly more nucleotide-identical clonotypes than unrelated CF individuals did. Low clonality (median 0.0095) suggested a mostly naive repertoire. Co-twins had the most similar V usage for 13 of 16 pairs, J for 8.

Using immunoSEQ multiplex PCR, the repertoire was profiled, and TCRdb retains in-frame clones only, with some absent. The data contain about 26,000 clones, 90% of them seen just once; the ten biggest clones take up 0.54%. The V call is TRBV7-8, the J call TRBJ1-6; no definite D call. The sample taken for sequencing was blood. This clonotype originated in a girl aged 2-10 years with cystic fibrosis. CDR3 region: CASSLAPPYSPLHF. The DNA for the CDR3 is TGTGCCAGCAGCTTAGCTCCGCCATATTCACCCCTCCACTTT.